This T cell receptor beta chain appears in the sequencing data of a study of blood T cells in healthy people across ages. Then a second PCR, running roughly 6 to 12 cycles, was carried out with a sample-barcoded 5' primer and a J-beta primer mix. A template-switch adaptor with 12 random nucleotides tagged each cDNA molecule. TCRdb re-called the 5' RACE reads with MiXCR, one entry per CDR3 protein. The sample holds 1.5 million to 2 million distinct CDR3 sequences, less than 50% seen once. Germline V gene lookup returns CDR1 SEHNR and CDR2 FQNEAQ (reference sequence). The CDR3 loop spans 15 amino acids. Trimming shortened V by 9 bases and J by 0 bases, and 17 bases separated the two germline ends.

The chain combines TRBV7-9 with TRBJ1-2; D is perhaps TRBD1 (6 bases). The source is a woman aged 40 to 50 in good health. Source material: blood. In DNA form, the CDR3 reads TGTGCCAGTTCCGGGACAAGAACCTCTAACTATGGCTACACCTTC. Protein sequence: CASSGTRTSNYGYTF.